The sequence of this T cell receptor (beta chain) was determined in a study of regulatory T cells in long-lasting Graves disease. Points from the study as a whole: TRBV28, TRBJ1-2 and TRBJ2-5 were segments that persistent disease favored. Persistent cases of Graves' showed reduced TCR diversity relative to newly diagnosed patients.

There are 14 residues in the CDR3. The germline V and J ends were trimmed by 0 bases and 7 bases, with 9 bases remaining between them. Germline CDR1 and CDR2: LGHNA and YNFKEQ. As for this clonotype: What it binds is unknown.

In building TCR beta libraries, iRepertoire HTBI primers were used together with Arm-PCR of CDR3 regions. TCRdb re-derived calls from the multiplex PCR reads in MiXCR, one entry per CDR3 protein. The data contain approximately 470,000 distinct CDR3 sequences, about a fifth of them seen just once; the ten biggest clones take up under 9%. Time point meaning: persistent/refractory GD, antithyroid drugs over 5 years with positive TRAb. Scientists built the TCR library using RNA that was extracted from PBMCs. The TCR comes from a female donor with Graves disease. This chain connects TRBV4-2 to TRBJ2-2; D ambiguous. The sequenced sample was peripheral blood mononuclear cells (PBMCs), obtained when the disease was refractory, from a patient treated with antithyroid drugs. CDR3 in DNA: TGTGCCAGCAGCCAAGAAGTCCAGGACGGGGAGCTGTTTTTT. It is translated as CASSQEVQDGELFF.